A single sample is the source of the 28 T cell receptor beta chains below, sequenced in a study of T cells in women clearing cervical HPV infection. Profiled with immunoSEQ multiplex PCR; TCRdb holds only in-frame clones, not every one. In total, the table holds under 40,000 clones. Sequenced sample: blood buffy coat. The receptor source for this set is a woman between 18 and 70 years old with a cervical HPV16 infection that either progressed to CIN3+ or cleared (not recorded which).

Worth noting for this clone: The DNA ends 3 residues before the CDR3 does, and the rest of the CDR3 is filled in from the germline J gene. The chain combines TRBV7-3 with TRBJ1-2, with D possibly matching TRBD1 (5 bases). There are 13 residues in the CDR3. Germline V gene lookup returns CDR1 SGHTA and CDR2 FQGTGA. The sequenced CDR3 bases are TGTGCCAGCAGCTTAAACTCGCAGGGAGGC. Residues: CASSLNSQGG. The full CDR3 is CASSLNSQGGYTF.

With respect to this clone: Sequencing ends 3 residues short of the CDR3 end; the germline J gene provides the rest. The rearrangement links TRBV5-4 to TRBJ1-1, with 7 bases matching TRBD1. Per the germline V gene, CDR1 is SGHNT and CDR2 is YYREEE (reference sequence). The CDR3 is 13 amino acids. The CDR3 here is CASSPSDRSNAFF. The covered CDR3 bases are TGTGCCAGCAGCCCTTCGGACAGGTCGAAC.

On this clone: The read gets to within 3 residues of the CDR3 end, and the germline J gene fills in the rest. The gene calls are TRBV30 and TRBJ1-4; D perhaps matches TRBD1 (6 bases). The length of the CDR3 is 14 residues. Germline V gene sequence: CDR1 GTSNPN, CDR2 SVGIG (reference sequence). CDR3 sequence reads: CAWRADQGSSPLFF. The DNA read from the CDR3 is TGTGCCTGGAGGGCCGACCAGGGGAGTTCACCA.

Turning to this clone: Read data end 3 residues before the CDR3 end; the end is taken from the germline J gene. V gene TRBV27 combines with J gene TRBJ1-5, with TRBD1 matching over 9 bases. CDR3 length: 14 residues. The V segment lost 6 bases and the J segment 2 bases; nucleotides outside the gene matches: 2. Germline CDR1 reads MNHEY; CDR2 reads SMNVEV (reference sequence). The sequenced part of the CDR3 DNA is TGTGCCAGCAGGACAGGGGGTGGCAATCAGCCC. It encodes CASRTGGGNQP. The whole CDR3 is CASRTGGGNQPQHF.

A word on this clone: The read halts 3 residues ahead of the CDR3 end, with the missing end drawn from the germline J gene. The J gene is TRBJ2-1, the V gene TRBV2; 8 nucleotides line up with TRBD2. After removal of 6 bases from V and 5 bases from J, the junction contained 6 bases not matched to a gene. The CDR3 contains 14 residues. Germline V gene data show CDR1 as SNHLY and CDR2 as FYNNEI. CDR3 bases read: TGTGCCAGCAGGGTAGCGGGGTTAAACAATGAG. This translates into CASRVAGLNNE. The full CDR3 protein reads CASRVAGLNNEQFF.

With regard to this clone: With the read ending 3 residues before the CDR3 end, the germline J gene is used to fill in that end. The rearrangement links TRBV2 to TRBJ2-2; TRBD2 is a possible D gene (6 bases). Germline V gene lookup returns CDR1 SNHLY and CDR2 FYNNEI. The CDR3 runs to 15 residues. CDR3 loop: CASSDVLASRGELFF. CDR3 DNA (partial): TGTGCCAGCAGTGATGTCCTAGCGTCTAGAGGAGAG.

Turning to this clone: The CDR3 is cut off 3 residues early in the read; its end comes from the germline J gene. The rearrangement uses TRBV7-2 and TRBJ2-2; D gene ambiguous. Germline V gene sequence: CDR1 SGHTA, CDR2 FQGNSA. The CDR3 consists of 13 residues. The V end was cut by 0 bases, the J end by 4 bases, with 3 bases between. The CDR3 loop is CASSLASTGELFF. The CDR3 DNA, read in part, is TGTGCCAGCAGCTTAGCTAGCACCGGGGAG. The entire variable domain, with the rest obtained from reference TRBV7-2 and TRBJ2-2, is as follows: GAGVSQSPSNKVTEKGKDVELRCDPISGHTALYWYRQSLGQGLEFLIYFQGNSAPDKSGLPSDRFSAERTGGSVSTLTIQRTQQEDSAVYLCASSLASTGELFFGEGSRLTVL.

Remarks on this clone: The CDR3 extends 3 residues past the end of the read, so its final part is completed from the germline J gene. Other DNA sequences in the sample encode the same CDR3. V and J are TRBV5-1 and TRBJ2-7; 7 bases agree with TRBD1. The CDR3 loop spans 15 amino acids. The germline V gene encodes CDR1 SGHRS and CDR2 YFSETQ. J gave up 4 bases and V 4 bases, and 11 bases lay outside the gene matches. This CDR3 is CASSLTAGGGYEQYF. The covered CDR3 bases are TGCGCCAGCAGCCTTACTGCAGGGGGTGGGTACGAG.

A note on this clone: From the germline J gene comes the end of the CDR3, since the read stops 3 residues before it. The chain couples TRBV18 to TRBJ1-1; D remains ambiguous. Germline assignment: CDR1 KGHSH and CDR2 LQKENI. There are 16 residues in the CDR3. The V end lost 0 bases, the J end lost 4 bases, and 15 bases lay between the germline ends. CDR3 DNA, as far as it was read: TGTGCCAGCTCACCACCTCGCGTCAATACGGGCACTGAA. Translation: CASSPPRVNTGTE. The full CDR3 is CASSPPRVNTGTEAFF.

To note about this clone: Read sequence stops 3 residues before the CDR3 end, and the germline J gene provides the missing end. The gene calls are TRBV2 and TRBJ2-7, with D unclear. The V end lost 8 bases, the J end lost 2 bases, and 13 bases lay between the germline ends. The CDR3 runs to 13 residues. Germline CDR1 is SNHLY and CDR2 is FYNNEI. The DNA read from the CDR3 is TGTGCCAGCCGCACCCAGGTAACCTACGAG. Amino acids: CASRTQVTYE. The CDR3 in its entirety is CASRTQVTYEQYF.

A note on this clone: The read stops 3 residues short of the end of the CDR3; the missing end is completed from the germline J gene. This rearrangement joins TRBV20-1 to TRBJ2-1, with a tentative D call TRBD1 (5 bases). Germline CDR1 DFQATT, CDR2 SNEGSKA (reference sequence). The CDR3 contains 12 residues. V dropped 3 bases and J dropped 7 bases, with 10 bases sitting between them. CDR3 protein: CSARTPGNEQFF. CDR3 DNA (partial): TGCAGTGCTAGGACCCCAGGGAATGAG.

With respect to this clone: The CDR3 extends 3 residues past the end of the read, so its final part is completed from the germline J gene. The rearrangement joins TRBV30 to TRBJ2-3, with a possible D match to TRBD1 (5 bases). The CDR3 runs to 14 residues. Germline CDR1 and CDR2: GTSNPN and SVGIG (reference sequence). The CDR3 loop is CAWRGTGANQPQYF. The CDR3 bases that were read are TGTGCCTGGAGGGGTACAGGAGCCAATCAGCCG. The full variable domain, rest sourced from reference TRBV30 and TRBJ2-3, is SQTIHQWPATLVQPVGSPLSLECTVEGTSNPNLYWYRQAAGRGLQLLFYSVGIGQISSEVPQNLSASRPQDRQFILSSKKLLLSDSGFYLCAWRGTGANQPQYFGPGTRLTVL.

Note on this clone: The read finishes 3 residues shy of the CDR3 end, and the germline J gene is used to complete it. The chain recombines TRBV7-3 with TRBJ1-6; a possible D gene is TRBD1 (5 bases). From germline, CDR1 is SGHTA and CDR2 FQGTGA. This CDR3 is 16 amino acids long. The germline V and J ends were trimmed by 5 bases and 7 bases, with 18 bases remaining between them. The chain's CDR3 is CASSLLPGTANSPLHF. The sequenced CDR3 bases are TGTGCCAGCAGCCTACTCCCAGGGACTGCCAATTCACCC.

Worth noting for this clone: The read is 3 residues too short to cover the CDR3 end, so that end is filled in from the germline J gene. This sequence joins TRBV7-6 and TRBJ1-4, with D perhaps TRBD1 (5 bases). The CDR3 runs 18 residues. Germline loops: CDR1 SGHVS, CDR2 FNYEAQ. This CDR3 is CASSPRPILSSGANVLFF. Partial CDR3 DNA: TGTGCCAGCAGCCCCCGACCGATTTTAAGCTCTGGGGCCAACGTA.

A word on this clone: The CDR3 extends 3 residues past the end of the read, so its final part is completed from the germline J gene. V and J are TRBV2 and TRBJ2-7; TRBD1 matches at 9 bases. CDR1 and CDR2 from the germline V gene are SNHLY and FYNNEI. The CDR3 runs 13 residues. J was trimmed by 4 bases and V by 5 bases; bases with no gene match: 3. The CDR3 bases that were read are TGTGCCAGCAGTAGGACAGGGGCATACGAG. It specifies CASSRTGAYE. The CDR3, in full, reads CASSRTGAYEQYF.

Comments on this clone: The read comes to an end 3 residues before the CDR3 does, leaving the germline J gene to fill in the end. The V gene is TRBV29-1, the J gene TRBJ1-2, with D perhaps TRBD1 (5 bases). With 7 bases removed from V and 5 bases from J, the gap between germline ends came to 17 bases. The CDR3 consists of 13 residues. Germline V gives CDR1 SQVTM, CDR2 ANQGSEA. The CDR3 is CSADLGGRYGYTF. The sequenced part of the CDR3 DNA is TGCAGCGCTGATCTCGGGGGGAGGTATGGC.

Points on this clone: The read comes to an end 3 residues before the CDR3 does, leaving the germline J gene to fill in the end. V is TRBV23-1 and J is TRBJ2-3; the match to TRBD2 covers 8 bases. TRBV23-1 is reported as an ORF; its role is uncertain. CDR3 size: 16 residues. Trimming at V came to 1 base and at J to 5 bases, leaving 8 bases not matched to a gene. The DNA read from the CDR3 is TGCGCCAGCAGTCAATGCCGCCCGGGGGGGTTAGATACG. This encodes CASSQCRPGGLDT. The CDR3 in its entirety is CASSQCRPGGLDTQYF.

Turning to this clone: The CDR3 end is not reached by the read, which stops 3 residues before it; the germline J gene fills it in. V is TRBV30 and J is TRBJ1-3; TRBD1 matches at 8 bases. The length of the CDR3 is 15 residues. The V gene end was trimmed by 2 bases and the J gene end by 4 bases; junction bases not matched to a gene: 7. CDR1 is GTSNPN, CDR2 SVGIG, per germline (reference sequence). The chain's CDR3 is CAWSPPGGRGNTIYF. The covered CDR3 bases are TGTGCCTGGAGTCCCCCAGGGGGCAGGGGAAACACC.

In the case of this clone: The CDR3 end lies 3 residues beyond the end of the read and is filled in from the germline J gene. This chain connects TRBV5-1 to TRBJ1-1; weak D call: TRBD1 (6 bases). CDR1 is SGHRS, CDR2 YFSETQ, per germline. The CDR3 extends over 15 amino acids. Trimming cost V 4 bases and J 1 base, with 14 bases left between them. The sequenced part of the CDR3 DNA is TGCGCCAGCAGCCAGGGACACGGAGCGAACACTGAA. Translation: CASSQGHGANTE. The full-length CDR3 reads as CASSQGHGANTEAFF.

A word on this clone: The missing CDR3 end, 3 residues past where the read stops, is filled in from the germline J gene. This chain uses TRBV7-2 with TRBJ2-2, with 7 bases lining up with TRBD2. The CDR3 totals 14 residues. Germline V lookup: CDR1 SGHTA, CDR2 FQGNSA. CDR3 DNA, as far as it was read: TGTGCCAGCAGCAACCAGGGAGGGTCAGAGAAG. Its protein product is CASSNQGGSEK. The whole CDR3 protein is CASSNQGGSEKLFF. The complete variable domain, with remaining parts taken from reference TRBV7-2 and TRBJ2-2, reads GAGVSQSPSNKVTEKGKDVELRCDPISGHTALYWYRQSLGQGLEFLIYFQGNSAPDKSGLPSDRFSAERTGGSVSTLTIQRTQQEDSAVYLCASSNQGGSEKLFFGEGSRLTVL.

About this clone itself: With the read ending 3 residues before the CDR3 end, the germline J gene is used to fill in that end. The J gene is TRBJ2-7, the V gene TRBV5-1, with a tentative D call TRBD2 (6 bases). V lost 4 bases and J 4 bases, leaving 15 bases between the germline ends. The CDR3 length is 14 residues. CDR1 and CDR2 (germline): SGHRS, YFSETQ. The CDR3 DNA, read in part, is TGCGCCAGCAGCCCCGAGAGGAGCGGGTACGAG. This gives the protein CASSPERSGYE. The CDR3 reads in full as CASSPERSGYEQYF.

A note on this clone: The read finishes 3 residues shy of the CDR3 end, and the germline J gene is used to complete it. This rearrangement joins TRBV7-2 to TRBJ2-3; D perhaps matches TRBD1 (5 bases). The CDR3 totals 14 residues. Germline V gene sequence: CDR1 SGHTA, CDR2 FQGNSA. The DNA read from the CDR3 is TGTGCCAGCAGCTTACAGGGCAGCAATCAGCCG. It encodes CASSLQGSNQP. The CDR3 reads in full as CASSLQGSNQPQYF. The whole variable domain, filled in from reference TRBV7-2 and TRBJ2-3, reads GAGVSQSPSNKVTEKGKDVELRCDPISGHTALYWYRQSLGQGLEFLIYFQGNSAPDKSGLPSDRFSAERTGGSVSTLTIQRTQQEDSAVYLCASSLQGSNQPQYFGPGTRLTVL.

A remark on this clone: The read comes to an end 3 residues before the CDR3 does, leaving the germline J gene to fill in the end. The chain is built from TRBV2 and TRBJ1-5; the match to TRBD1 covers 7 bases. The CDR3 contains 13 residues. Trimming took 9 bases from V and 7 from J; bases not matched to a gene: 9. Germline CDR1 SNHLY, CDR2 FYNNEI. The CDR3 sequence is CARSTGLGQPQHF. Partial CDR3 DNA: TGTGCCAGGTCGACAGGGTTGGGACAGCCC.

Points on this clone: The CDR3 end lies 3 residues beyond the end of the read and is filled in from the germline J gene. The chain joins TRBV20-1 to TRBJ1-4; no reliable D call. Germline CDR1 reads DFQATT; CDR2 reads SNEGSKA (reference sequence). This CDR3 has 11 residues. Trimming took off 6 bases at V and 7 bases at J, with 9 bases between the two ends. CDR3 in amino acids: CSAGSREKLFF. The sequenced CDR3 bases are TGCAGTGCGGGCAGCCGTGAAAAA.

A word on this clone: The read is 3 residues too short to cover the CDR3 end, so that end is filled in from the germline J gene. The chain is built from TRBV6-2 or TRBV6-3 and TRBJ2-7, with a tentative D call TRBD1 (5 bases). The CDR3 is 13 residues long. Trimming took 4 bases from V and 5 from J, leaving 12 bases between them. Germline V CDR1 and CDR2: MNHEY, SVGEGT. CDR3 protein: CASSLAGKDEQYF. The sequenced part of the CDR3 DNA is TGTGCCAGCAGTTTGGCAGGGAAGGACGAG.

Concerning this clone: Coverage ceases 3 residues before the CDR3 finishes, and the germline J gene fills in the end. The chain carries TRBV10-3 and TRBJ1-4; D is ambiguous. Trimming removed 10 bases from V and 0 bases from J, with 6 bases in between. The CDR3 has 12 amino acids. Germline V gene sequence: CDR1 ENHRY, CDR2 SYGVKD. The CDR3: CATGPTNEKLFF. CDR3 bases read: TGTGCCACTGGGCCAACTAATGAAAAA.

Concerning this clone itself: The CDR3 end falls 3 residues outside the read, so it is completed with the germline J gene. The V gene is TRBV5-1, the J gene TRBJ2-1; D unresolved. Trimming left V 4 bases short and J 1 base short, with 15 bases between. Germline CDR1 reads SGHRS; CDR2 reads YFSETQ. The CDR3 runs to 16 residues. CDR3 sequence: CASSLTDWPSYNEQFF. The CDR3 DNA, read in part, is TGCGCCAGCAGCCTAACCGACTGGCCGTCCTACAATGAG.

On this clone itself: The read stops 3 residues short of the end of the CDR3; the missing end is completed from the germline J gene. V is TRBV29-1 and J is TRBJ2-7; weak D call: TRBD1 (5 bases). The CDR3 extends over 13 amino acids. From germline, CDR1 is SQVTM and CDR2 ANQGSEA. Trimming left V 0 bases short and J 2 bases short, with 8 bases between. The CDR3 here is CSVEETDTYEQYF. Incomplete CDR3 DNA: TGCAGCGTTGAAGAGACAGATACCTACGAG.